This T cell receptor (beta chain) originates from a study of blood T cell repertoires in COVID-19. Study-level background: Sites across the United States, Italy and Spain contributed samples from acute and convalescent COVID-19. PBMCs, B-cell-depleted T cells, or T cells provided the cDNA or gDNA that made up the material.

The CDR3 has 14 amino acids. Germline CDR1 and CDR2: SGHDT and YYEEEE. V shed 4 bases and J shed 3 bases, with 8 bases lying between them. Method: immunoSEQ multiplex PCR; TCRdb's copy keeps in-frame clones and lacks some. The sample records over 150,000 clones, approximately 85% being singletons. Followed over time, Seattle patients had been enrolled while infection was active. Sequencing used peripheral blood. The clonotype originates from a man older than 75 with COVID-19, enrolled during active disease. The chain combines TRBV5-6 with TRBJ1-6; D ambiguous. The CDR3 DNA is TGTGCCAGCAGCCCGAGTGACTATAATTCACCCCTCCACTTT. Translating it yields CASSPSDYNSPLHF.